This T cell receptor (beta chain) was sequenced for a study of cytomegalovirus exposure and HLA in healthy donors. Whole-study results and caveats: A further, later analysis showed that HLA-associated TCR beta chains (compared with equally common others) were more clonally expanded. Indistinguishable V segments such as TRBV6-2 and TRBV6-3 were excluded.

This clone was picked up a small number of times. Its specificity is not known. Germline lookup yields CDR1 SQVTM and CDR2 ANQGSEA. CDR3 length equals 12 residues. This PCR relied on a set of 60 Vbeta primers and 13 Jbeta primers. The protocol was immunoSEQ multiplex PCR, while the TCRdb copy is restricted to in-frame clones and leaves out a portion. The sample contains roughly 120,000 clones, about 74% of which appear only once. The gene calls are TRBV29-1 and TRBJ2-5, with a tentative D call TRBD1 (6 bases). The tail of the sequence fits TRBJ2-7 better, so the J call may be wrong. This receptor was taken from a woman between 40 and 55 years old in good health and CMV-seropositive. The specimen was PBMCs. CDR3 region: CSATGFSYEQYF. The DNA for the CDR3 is TGCAGCGCAACAGGGTTTTCCTACGAGCAGTACTTC.